These 3 T cell receptor beta chains came from one sample sequenced in a study of blood T cell repertoires in COVID-19. Produced via immunoSEQ multiplex PCR; TCRdb's table is partial and in-frame only. The sample consists of approximately 190,000 clones, about 86% of them appearing once. Specimen: PBMCs or T cells enriched from blood (not recorded which). The origin of the receptors is a woman in her thirties or forties in a cohort exposed to, infected with or recovered from COVID-19 (not recorded which).

The genes are TRBV25-1 and TRBJ1-3, with 8 bases fitting TRBD1. The V gene end was trimmed by 6 bases and the J gene end by 0 bases; junction bases not matched to a gene: 10. The CDR3 extends over 17 amino acids. Germline values: CDR1 MGHDK, CDR2 SYGVNS. CDR3 region: CASRKKGQGLSGNTIYF. The CDR3 DNA reads TGTGCCAGCAGGAAAAAAGGACAGGGTCTCTCTGGAAACACCATATATTTT.

The V gene is TRBV2, the J gene TRBJ2-5; 7 positions agree with TRBD1. In germline, CDR1 is SNHLY, CDR2 FYNNEI. The CDR3 sequence is 15 residues long. The V segment lost 4 bases and the J segment 1 base; nucleotides outside the gene matches: 6. CDR3 sequence: CASSGGQTPQETQYF. CDR3 DNA: TGTGCCAGCAGTGGGGGACAGACTCCCCAAGAGACCCAGTACTTC.

The chain links TRBV19 to TRBJ1-5, with D possibly TRBD1 on 6 matching bases. Germline CDR1 reads LNHDA; CDR2 reads SQIVND (reference sequence). The CDR3 is 12 amino acids. The V gene lost 8 bases and the J gene lost 6 bases, with 11 bases spanning the gap. The CDR3 loop reads CASRGGAQPQHF. As DNA, the CDR3 is TGTGCCAGTCGAGGGGGGGCTCAGCCCCAGCATTTT.